This TCR beta chain was identified during a study of T cells in Graves' hyperthyroidism and ophthalmopathy. Findings and limits, study-wide: Most expanded thyroid clonotypes above 0.001 also appeared in blood.

This clonotype was detected many times. Antigen: not known. Over 18 months, lack of ophthalmopathy progression marked Graves' hyperthyroidism as stable. Patients aged 18 to 65 had newly diagnosed hyperthyroidism of under 2 months' duration. Uncontrolled infections, other autoimmune diseases, pregnancy or lactation led to exclusion of patients. Germline V gene data show CDR1 as SGHRS and CDR2 as YFSETQ. This CDR3 has 14 amino acids. V was pared by 3 bases and J by 2 bases, with 4 bases of the junction left unmatched. RNA transcripts gave rise to amplified TCR beta CDR3 regions. HTBI primers were the set used in a first-round RT-PCR of the TCR CDR3. Using its own MiXCR run on the multiplex PCR reads, TCRdb lists one record per CDR3 protein. The sample has hundreds of thousands of distinct CDR3 sequences; around 39% are singletons.

The gene calls are TRBV5-1 and TRBJ2-7; 8 positions agree with TRBD1. The sample taken for sequencing was blood. The TCR sequence derives from a man younger than 35 with Graves' hyperthyroidism. DNA for the CDR3: TGCGCCAGCAGCTCACTGGGACAGGCCTACGAGCAGTACTTC. The encoded protein is CASSSLGQAYEQYF.